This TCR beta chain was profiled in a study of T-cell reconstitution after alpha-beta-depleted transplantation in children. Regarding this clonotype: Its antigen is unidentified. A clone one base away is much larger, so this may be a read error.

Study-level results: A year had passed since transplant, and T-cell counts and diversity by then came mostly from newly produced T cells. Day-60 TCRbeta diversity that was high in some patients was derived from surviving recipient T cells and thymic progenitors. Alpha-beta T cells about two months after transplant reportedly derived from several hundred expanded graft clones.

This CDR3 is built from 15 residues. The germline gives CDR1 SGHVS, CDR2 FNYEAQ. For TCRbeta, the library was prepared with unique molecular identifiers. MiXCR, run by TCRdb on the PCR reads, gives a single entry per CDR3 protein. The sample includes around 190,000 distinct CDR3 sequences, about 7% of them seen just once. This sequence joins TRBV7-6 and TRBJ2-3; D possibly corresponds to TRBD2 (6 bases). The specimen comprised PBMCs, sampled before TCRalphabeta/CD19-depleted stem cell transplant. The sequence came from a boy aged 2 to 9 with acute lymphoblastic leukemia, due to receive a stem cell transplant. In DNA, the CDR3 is TGTGCCAGCAGCTCATCAGCGGGCGTCACAGATGCGCAGTATTTT. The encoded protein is CASSSSAGVTDAQYF.